This entry concerns a single T cell receptor (beta chain). Its specificity is unknown. Primers for the PCR totalled 60 Vbeta and 13 Jbeta. Only in-frame clones appear in the TCRdb table, and some are missing; sequencing was by immunoSEQ multiplex PCR. The data contain 200,000 to 250,000 clones, around 85% of them singletons. The sample originates from a study of cytomegalovirus exposure and HLA in healthy donors. Overall study findings and caveats: The authors later found TCR association rates varying by HLA locus, with DRB1 most and HLA-C fewest.

The material sequenced was PBMCs. The clonotype originates from a man aged 50-60 years in good health and CMV-seronegative.

The CDR3 region is CASSGGQISNQPQHF. For the CDR3, the DNA is TGTGCCAGCAGTGGGGGACAGATTAGCAATCAGCCCCAGCATTTT. This chain connects TRBV28 to TRBJ1-5, with 7 bases that match TRBD1. V was pared by 5 bases and J by 0 bases, with 4 bases of the junction left unmatched. The CDR3 runs 15 residues. CDR1 MDHEN and CDR2 SYDVKM come from the germline V gene.